This T cell receptor beta chain is from a study of T cells in Graves' hyperthyroidism and ophthalmopathy. Whole-study findings and limits: Blood also carried most thyroid clonotypes expanded above 0.001.

What was amplified from RNA transcripts were TCR beta CDR3 regions. The HTBI primer set drove a first-round RT-PCR of the TCR CDR3. TCRdb reprocessed the multiplex PCR reads with MiXCR, giving one entry per CDR3 protein. The sample contains approximately 870,000 distinct CDR3 sequences, 35% to 40% of which appear only once. This clonotype was seen repeatedly, ten times or more. Antigen unknown. CDR1 is LGHNA, CDR2 YSLEER, per germline. V lost 4 bases to trimming and J lost 4 bases, with 16 bases between them. The CDR3 is 15 amino acids. This rearrangement joins TRBV4-3 to TRBJ2-5, with D possibly being TRBD1 (6 bases). The sample comprised blood. This TCR was sampled from a man aged 18-30 years with Graves' hyperthyroidism. CDR3 in amino acids: CASSLQGLRRETQYF. CDR3 bases: TGCGCCAGCAGCCTGCAGGGGCTGAGACGAGAGACCCAGTACTTC.